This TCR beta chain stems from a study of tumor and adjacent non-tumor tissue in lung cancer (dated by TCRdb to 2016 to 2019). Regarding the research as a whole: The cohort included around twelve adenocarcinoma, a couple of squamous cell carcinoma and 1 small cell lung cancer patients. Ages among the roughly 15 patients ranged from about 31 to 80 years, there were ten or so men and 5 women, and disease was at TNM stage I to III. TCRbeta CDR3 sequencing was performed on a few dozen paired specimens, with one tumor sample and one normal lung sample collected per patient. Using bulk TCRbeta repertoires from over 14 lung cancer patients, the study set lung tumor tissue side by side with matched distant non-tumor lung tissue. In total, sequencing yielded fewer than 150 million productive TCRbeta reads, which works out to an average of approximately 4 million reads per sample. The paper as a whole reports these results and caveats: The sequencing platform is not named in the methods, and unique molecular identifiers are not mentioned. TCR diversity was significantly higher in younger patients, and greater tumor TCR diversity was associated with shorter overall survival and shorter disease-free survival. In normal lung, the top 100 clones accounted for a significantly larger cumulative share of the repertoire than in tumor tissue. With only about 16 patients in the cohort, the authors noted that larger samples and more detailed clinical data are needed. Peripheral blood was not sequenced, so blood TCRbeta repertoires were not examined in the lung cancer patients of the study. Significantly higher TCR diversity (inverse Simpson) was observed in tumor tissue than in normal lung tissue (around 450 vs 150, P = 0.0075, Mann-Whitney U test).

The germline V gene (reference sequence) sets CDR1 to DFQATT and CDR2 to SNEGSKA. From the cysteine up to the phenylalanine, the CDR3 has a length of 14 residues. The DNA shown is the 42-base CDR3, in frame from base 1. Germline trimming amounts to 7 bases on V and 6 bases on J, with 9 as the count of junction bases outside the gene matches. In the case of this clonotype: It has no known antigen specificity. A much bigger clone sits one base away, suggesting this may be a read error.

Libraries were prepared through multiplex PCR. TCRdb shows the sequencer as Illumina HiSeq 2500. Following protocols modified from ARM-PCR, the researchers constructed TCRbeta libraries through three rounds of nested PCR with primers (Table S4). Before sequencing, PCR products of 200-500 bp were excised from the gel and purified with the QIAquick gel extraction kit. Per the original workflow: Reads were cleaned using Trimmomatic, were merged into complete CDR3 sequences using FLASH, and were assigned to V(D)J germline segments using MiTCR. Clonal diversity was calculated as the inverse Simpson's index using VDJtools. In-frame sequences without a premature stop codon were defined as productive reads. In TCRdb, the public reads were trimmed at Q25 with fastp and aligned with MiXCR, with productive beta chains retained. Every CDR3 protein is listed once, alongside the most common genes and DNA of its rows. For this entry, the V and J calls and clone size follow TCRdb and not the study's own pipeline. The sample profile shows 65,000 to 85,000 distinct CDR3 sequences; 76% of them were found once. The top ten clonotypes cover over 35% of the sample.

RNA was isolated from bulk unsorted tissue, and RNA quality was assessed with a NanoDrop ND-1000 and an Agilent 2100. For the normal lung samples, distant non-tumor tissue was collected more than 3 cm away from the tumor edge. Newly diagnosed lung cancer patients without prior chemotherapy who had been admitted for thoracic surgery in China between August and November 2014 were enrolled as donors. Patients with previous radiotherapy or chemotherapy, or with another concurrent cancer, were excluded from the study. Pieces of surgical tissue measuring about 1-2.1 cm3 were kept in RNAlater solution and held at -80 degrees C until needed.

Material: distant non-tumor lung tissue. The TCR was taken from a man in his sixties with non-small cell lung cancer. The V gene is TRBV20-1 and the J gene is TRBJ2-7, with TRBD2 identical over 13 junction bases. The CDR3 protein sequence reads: CSVGRLAGGFEQYF. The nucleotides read TGCAGTGTTGGGAGACTAGCGGGAGGATTCGAGCAGTACTTC.